These 28 T cell receptor beta chains originate from one sample sequenced in a study of CD8+CD57+ T cells in acquired aplastic anemia. Genomic DNA provided the template from which TCR beta VDJ and CDR3 profiles were obtained. MiXCR, applied by TCRdb to the reads, yields one record per CDR3 protein. This sample has 150,000 to 200,000 distinct CDR3 sequences; approximately 40% occur once, and the top ten carry about 1.1%. Sequencing was carried out using sorted CD4+, CD8+, or CD8+CD57+ T cells (not recorded which) from PBMCs. These TCRs come from a human donor in good health.

Remarks on this clonotype: A much larger clone lies a single base off, so this may be a read error. This chain links TRBV7-2 with TRBJ2-7; a possible D gene is TRBD2 (6 bases). CDR1 is SGHTA, CDR2 FQGNSA, per germline. CDR3 length: 18 amino acids. Trimming took 0 bases from V and 0 from J, leaving 18 bases between them. Here the CDR3 DNA reads TGTGCCAGCAGCTTAGCACTACGGCGGGAAACGAGCTCCTACGAGCAGTACTTC. Translating it yields CASSLALRRETSSYEQYF.

The chain carries TRBV19 and TRBJ1-1; a possible D gene is TRBD1 (6 bases). V was trimmed by 6 bases and J by 1 base, leaving 15 bases between them. This CDR3 has 15 amino acids. Germline-derived CDR1 and CDR2 are LNHDA and SQIVND (reference sequence). Written as DNA, the CDR3 is TGTGCCAGTAGCTTAACCACAGGGCCGAACACTGAAGCTTTCTTT. Its translation is CASSLTTGPNTEAFF.

The chain links TRBV7-2 to TRBJ2-4, with a possible D match to TRBD2 (7 bases). The CDR3 spans 16 residues. CDR1 and CDR2 from the germline V gene are SGHTA and FQGNSA. Trimming took off 0 bases at V and 0 bases at J, with 9 bases between the two ends. The CDR3 DNA reads TGTGCCAGCAGCTTAGCGGGGGGGCTAGCCAAAAACATTCAGTACTTC. Protein sequence: CASSLAGGLAKNIQYF.

V and J are TRBV2 and TRBJ1-1; a possible D gene is TRBD1 (6 bases). The CDR3 length is 15 residues. V was shortened by 5 bases and J by 4 bases, with 17 bases between the two germline ends. CDR1 is SNHLY and CDR2 is FYNNEI in the germline V gene. CDR3 protein: CASSIPRTEVTEAFF. CDR3 coding DNA: TGTGCCAGCAGTATACCCCGGACAGAAGTCACTGAAGCTTTCTTT.

This rearrangement joins TRBV5-6 to TRBJ2-1, with TRBD1 identical over 7 bases. V was clipped by 6 bases and J by 4 bases; unmatched bases: 10. The germline CDR1 and CDR2 sequences are SGHDT and YYEEEE. The CDR3 covers 15 residues. DNA for the CDR3: TGTGCCAGCAATGTCGGGGACAGAGAATACAATGAGCAGTTCTTC. Encoded protein: CASNVGDREYNEQFF.

The chain recombines TRBV25-1 with TRBJ1-1; tentatively, D is TRBD1 (6 bases). Looked up from germline, CDR1 is MGHDK and CDR2 is SYGVNS. The CDR3 totals 15 residues. With 2 bases removed from V and 1 base from J, the gap between germline ends came to 11 bases. The CDR3 protein is CASSERKGGNTEAFF. CDR3 nucleotide sequence: TGTGCCAGCAGTGAACGTAAAGGGGGGAACACTGAAGCTTTCTTT.

The chain employs TRBV20-1 and TRBJ1-1; TRBD1 matches at 8 bases. Germline CDR1 and CDR2: DFQATT and SNEGSKA (reference sequence). The CDR3 sequence is 15 residues long. The V and J ends lost 1 base and 4 bases, in that order; junction bases with no gene match: 8. The CDR3 protein is CSARAQGQVITEAFF. As DNA, the CDR3 is TGCAGTGCTAGAGCCCAGGGACAGGTCATCACTGAAGCTTTCTTT.

The V call is TRBV20-1, the J call TRBJ1-1; tentatively, D is TRBD1 (5 bases). Germline V lookup: CDR1 DFQATT, CDR2 SNEGSKA (reference sequence). This CDR3 region has 14 residues. V dropped 6 bases and J dropped 0 bases, with 14 bases sitting between them. CDR3 protein: CSAAGAPMNTEAFF. The DNA for the CDR3 is TGCAGTGCGGCCGGGGCCCCGATGAACACTGAAGCTTTCTTT.

This clonotype has ten or more counts. The chain links TRBV7-9 to TRBJ2-1; 16 nucleotides match TRBD2. The CDR3 runs 17 residues. The V gene's germline CDR1 is SEHNR and CDR2 FQNEAQ (reference sequence). V trimming: 5 bases; J trimming: 3 bases; junction bases outside the gene matches: 4. The CDR3 nucleotides read TGTGCCAGCAGCGGGACTAGCGGGGGGGCGTACTACAATGAGCAGTTCTTC. It encodes CASSGTSGGAYYNEQFF.

With regard to this clonotype: This may be a read error: a much more frequent sequence differs by one nucleotide. The V and J genes are TRBV9 and TRBJ1-2; TRBD1 might be the D (5 bases). CDR1 SGDLS and CDR2 YYNGEE come from the germline V gene. The CDR3 covers 15 residues. The CDR3 bases are TGTGCCAGCAGCGGGTCTTGGGGCTCTAACTATGGCTACGCCTTC. This encodes CASSGSWGSNYGYAF.

The chain joins TRBV28 to TRBJ1-4; D gene ambiguous. Trimming shortened V by 3 bases and J by 5 bases, and 13 bases separated the two germline ends. The CDR3 runs 15 residues. CDR1 is MDHEN, CDR2 SYDVKM, per germline. CDR3 sequence: CASSFHGGLNEKLFF. CDR3 sequence (DNA): TGTGCCAGCAGTTTTCACGGCGGATTGAATGAAAAACTGTTTTTT.

Comment on this clonotype: Compared with germline, one end of the junction differs, possibly owing to a read error. This rearrangement joins TRBV29-1 to TRBJ2-1; D is undetermined. The CDR3 length is 13 residues. Germline lookup yields CDR1 SQVTM and CDR2 ANQGSEA. The CDR3 sequence: CSIEVASSNEQFF. Here the CDR3 DNA reads TGCAGCATTGAAGTGGCTAGTAGCAATGAGCAGTTCTTC.

This clonotype was seen ten or more times. At one end, the junction sequence differs from germline, possibly due to a read error. This chain connects TRBV10-1 to TRBJ1-1, with D unresolved. Germline V lookup: CDR1 WNHNN, CDR2 SYGVQD (reference sequence). The CDR3 is 13 residues long. This CDR3 is CASNEAANTEAFF. In nucleotides, the CDR3 is TGCGCCAGCAATGAGGCAGCGAACACTGAAGCTTTCTTT.

This clonotype was seen only once. CDR3 amino acids: CASRRDPGQTYEQYF. The CDR3 DNA reads as TGTGCCAGCAGGAGGGATCCGGGACAAACCTACGAGCAGTACTTC. V gene TRBV6-1 combines with J gene TRBJ2-7, with D tentatively TRBD1 (6 bases). Looked up from germline, CDR1 is MNHNS and CDR2 is SASEGT. This CDR3 has 15 residues. V was shortened by 6 bases and J by 2 bases, with 17 bases between the two germline ends.

This clonotype was counted once. The chain carries TRBV15 and TRBJ1-1, with D maybe TRBD1 (6 bases). The germline V gene encodes CDR1 LNHNV and CDR2 YYDKDF (reference sequence). The CDR3 sequence is 14 residues long. V was cut by 0 bases and J by 7 bases, with 12 bases left in between. In nucleotides, the CDR3 is TGTGCCACCAGCAGAGATAAGGGGGGGATTGAAGCTTTCTTT. Amino acids: CATSRDKGGIEAFF.

This clonotype was seen at least ten times. V gene TRBV7-2 combines with J gene TRBJ1-2; tentative D call: TRBD1 (6 bases). V was cut by 5 bases and J by 5 bases, with 18 bases left in between. CDR3 length: 15 amino acids. The germline gives CDR1 SGHTA, CDR2 FQGNSA. The CDR3 loop is CASSVGQFVGYGYTF. In nucleotides, the CDR3 is TGTGCCAGCAGCGTCGGACAGTTTGTTGGATATGGCTACACCTTC.

This clonotype was detected only a few times. The chain uses TRBV10-3 and TRBJ2-5, with D possibly called TRBD1 or TRBD2 (5 bases each). Germline V gene data show CDR1 as ENHRY and CDR2 as SYGVKD. The CDR3 has 13 amino acids. V gave up 7 bases and J gave up 4 bases, with 13 bases separating them. CDR3: CAITPRDGETQYF. CDR3 in DNA: TGTGCCATCACCCCCCGGGACGGAGAGACCCAGTACTTC.

Comments on this clonotype: Sequence at one end of the junction differs from germline and may be a read error. The rearrangement joins TRBV7-2 to TRBJ2-3; no firm D call. This CDR3 spans 14 amino acids. Germline V lookup: CDR1 SGHTA, CDR2 FQGNSA. This CDR3 reads CASSLASPPDTQYF. In DNA form, the CDR3 reads TGTGCCAGCAGCTTAGCGTCCCCCCCAGATACGCAATATTTT.

The chain uses TRBV11-2 and TRBJ1-3; D might be TRBD1 (6 bases). Germline CDR1 reads SGHAT; CDR2 reads FQNNGV. The CDR3 covers 16 residues. V dropped 3 bases and J dropped 0 bases, with 12 bases sitting between them. The DNA for the CDR3 is TGTGCCAGCAGCTTCGTGGACAGCCACTCTGGAAACACCATATATTTT. This codes for CASSFVDSHSGNTIYF.

This clonotype has ten or more counts. The J gene is TRBJ2-7, the V gene TRBV5-8; D not certain. Trimming cost V 2 bases and J 1 base, with 13 bases left between them. The germline V gene has CDR1 SGHTS and CDR2 YDEGEE. The CDR3 consists of 15 residues. Written as DNA, the CDR3 is TGTGCCAGCAGCTTTTGGTCAGGCTCTTCCTACGAGCAGTACTTC. This translates into CASSFWSGSSYEQYF.

This clonotype was observed at least ten times. V gene TRBV5-1 combines with J gene TRBJ2-3, with 9 bases that match TRBD1. The trim removed 5 bases at V and 4 bases at J, leaving 5 bases unmatched. Per the germline V gene, CDR1 is SGHRS and CDR2 is YFSETQ. The CDR3 length is 14 residues. CDR3 DNA: TGCGCCAGCAGACCGGGACAGGGCGCAGATACGCAGTATTTT. This sequence encodes CASRPGQGADTQYF. Using reference TRBV5-1 and TRBJ2-3 for the parts outside the CDR3, the full variable domain is KAGVTQTPRYLIKTRGQQVTLSCSPISGHRSVSWYQQTPGQGLQFLFEYFSETQRNKGNFPGRFSGRQFSNSRSEMNVSTLELGDSALYLCASRPGQGADTQYFGPGTRLTVL.

This clonotype was seen many times. The chain links TRBV6-1 to TRBJ2-3; 8 positions match TRBD2. CDR1 and CDR2 from the germline V gene are MNHNS and SASEGT. This CDR3 has 13 amino acids. Germline trimming cut 10 bases from V and 3 bases from J; bases unmatched to any gene: 6. CDR3 DNA sequence: TGTGCCACTCGACTAGCGCTTACAGATACGCAGTATTTT. Encoded protein: CATRLALTDTQYF.

For the CDR3, the DNA is TGTGCCAGTAGTATCTTGACAGCTACCAATCAGCCCCAGCATTTT. It encodes CASSILTATNQPQHF. This rearrangement joins TRBV19 to TRBJ1-5; TRBD1 might be the D (5 bases). CDR1 LNHDA and CDR2 SQIVND come from the germline V gene (reference sequence). V lost 3 bases to trimming and J lost 3 bases, with 12 bases between them. The CDR3 runs 15 residues.

The chain recombines TRBV7-2 with TRBJ2-3, with 8 positions matching TRBD2. The CDR3 runs 13 residues. CDR1 is SGHTA and CDR2 is FQGNSA in the germline V gene. With 8 bases clipped from V and 6 bases from J, the junction kept 7 bases outside the gene matches. In DNA, the CDR3 is TGTGCCAGCGCCCAAGCGGGAGCCGATACGCAGTATTTT. Its translation: CASAQAGADTQYF.

This clonotype occurred a few times. The chain is built from TRBV30 and TRBJ1-1; 7 bases fit TRBD1. Trimming at V came to 4 bases and at J to 2 bases, leaving 7 bases not matched to a gene. Germline V gene lookup returns CDR1 GTSNPN and CDR2 SVGIG (reference sequence). This CDR3 contains 14 residues. The CDR3 nucleotides are TGTGCCTGGAATCGACAGGGAATAAACACTGAAGCTTTCTTT. As protein: CAWNRQGINTEAFF.

This clonotype was counted only a few times. One base away lies a much larger clone, so this may be a sequencing read error. The gene calls are TRBV7-8 and TRBJ2-7, with D hard to call. The CDR3 contains 13 residues. Germline-derived CDR1 and CDR2 are SGHVS and FQNEAQ. The V and J ends lost 8 bases and 0 bases respectively, with 11 bases between them. Here the CDR3 reads CASGVCNSYEQYF. DNA for the CDR3: TGTGCCAGCGGCGTGTGCAACTCCTACGAGCAGTACTTC.

The chain uses TRBV20-1 and TRBJ2-7; 13 bases agree with TRBD2. The CDR3 length is 15 residues. The germline gives CDR1 DFQATT, CDR2 SNEGSKA (reference sequence). J gave up 3 bases and V 1 base, and 3 bases lay outside the gene matches. CDR3 coding DNA: TGCAGTGCTAGAGGGACTAGCGGGGGCAACTACGAGCAGTACTTC. Its protein product is CSARGTSGGNYEQYF.

As concerns this clonotype: A much larger clonotype is one base distant, so this may be a read error. The chain links TRBV6-1 to TRBJ1-1; maybe TRBD1 (6 bases). Per the germline V gene, CDR1 is MNHNS and CDR2 is SASEGT. This CDR3 has 13 amino acids. CDR3 in DNA: TGTGCCATCAGTTTAAACAGGGACGCTGAAGCTTTCTTT. This codes for CAISLNRDAEAFF.